Below, 15 T cell receptor beta chains from the same sample are listed, as sequenced in a study of cytomegalovirus exposure and HLA in healthy donors. Vbeta (60) and Jbeta (13) primers were used in the PCR. The data were produced by immunoSEQ multiplex PCR, yet TCRdb's version contains in-frame clones alone and is incomplete. The sample holds about 140,000 clones, over 60% seen once. The sequenced sample was PBMCs. These TCRs come from a male donor in good health and CMV-seropositive.

This sequence joins TRBV7-9 and TRBJ2-6; 11 positions match TRBD1. Germline values: CDR1 SEHNR, CDR2 FQNEAQ (reference sequence). The CDR3 length is 18 residues. V was clipped by 3 bases and J by 2 bases; unmatched bases: 6. The CDR3 sequence is CASSFPGQGGAGANVLTF. In nucleotides, the CDR3 is TGTGCCAGCAGCTTCCCGGGACAGGGGGGAGCTGGGGCCAACGTCCTGACTTTC.

This chain joins TRBV4-2 and TRBJ2-1, with TRBD2 identical over 13 bases. Germline V gives CDR1 LGHNA, CDR2 YNFKEQ. The CDR3 has 15 residues. The V gene end was trimmed by 4 bases and the J gene end by 6 bases; junction bases not matched to a gene: 3. In DNA, the CDR3 is TGTGCCAGCAGCCCCGGGACTAGCGGGACCAATGAGCAGTTCTTC. Its translation is CASSPGTSGTNEQFF.

This chain uses TRBV7-9 with TRBJ1-4; possibly TRBD1 for D (6 bases). V shed 11 bases and J shed 2 bases, with 9 bases lying between them. CDR1 is SEHNR and CDR2 is FQNEAQ in the germline V gene (reference sequence). The CDR3 runs to 12 residues. For the CDR3, the DNA is TGTGCCGCAAGGGGGACTAATGAAAAACTGTTTTTT. Protein sequence: CAARGTNEKLFF.

The J gene is TRBJ1-2, the V gene TRBV28; 9 bases map to TRBD1. Trimming at V came to 5 bases and at J to 0 bases, leaving 13 bases not matched to a gene. Per germline, CDR1 MDHEN and CDR2 SYDVKM. The CDR3 extends over 18 amino acids. CDR3 loop: CASSIRRDREIANYGYTF. The CDR3 coding sequence is TGTGCCAGCAGTATCCGCCGGGACAGGGAAATAGCTAACTATGGCTACACCTTC.

The chain joins TRBV6-6 to TRBJ2-7, with 9 positions matching TRBD1. The CDR3 extends over 15 amino acids. After removal of 6 bases from V and 1 base from J, the junction contained 7 bases not matched to a gene. Per the germline V gene, CDR1 is MNHNY and CDR2 is SVGAGI (reference sequence). The chain's CDR3 is CASSLGTGMSYEQYF. In DNA, the CDR3 is TGTGCCAGCAGCCTCGGGACAGGGATGTCCTACGAGCAGTACTTC.

The chain is built from TRBV2 and TRBJ2-5; 9 bases fit TRBD1. The CDR3 loop spans 15 amino acids. Trimming at V came to 2 bases and at J to 5 bases, leaving 6 bases not matched to a gene. Germline loops: CDR1 SNHLY, CDR2 FYNNEI. This chain's CDR3 is CASSERGDRGETQYF. CDR3 bases: TGTGCCAGCAGTGAACGGGGAGACAGGGGGGAGACCCAGTACTTC.

The J gene is TRBJ2-3, the V gene TRBV5-1, with 12 bases matching TRBD2. CDR1 SGHRS and CDR2 YFSETQ come from the germline V gene. V was pared by 4 bases and J by 2 bases, with 5 bases of the junction left unmatched. The CDR3 runs 16 residues. CDR3 bases: TGCGCCAGCAGCCCAGGACTAGCGGGGATCACAGATACGCAGTATTTT. Protein product: CASSPGLAGITDTQYF.

The V and J genes are TRBV9 and TRBJ2-7; 9 nucleotides agree with TRBD1. Germline CDR1 is SGDLS and CDR2 is YYNGEE. V was clipped by 2 bases and J by 5 bases; unmatched bases: 11. The CDR3 extends over 16 amino acids. The CDR3 sequence: CASSVGGGQGHNEQYF. Written as DNA, the CDR3 is TGTGCCAGCAGCGTGGGGGGGGGACAGGGACACAACGAGCAGTACTTC. The variable domain in full, completed from reference TRBV9 and TRBJ2-7, reads DSGVTQTPKHLITATGQRVTLRCSPRSGDLSVYWYQQSLDQGLQFLIQYYNGEERAKGNILERFSAQQFPDLHSELNLSSLELGDSALYFCASSVGGGQGHNEQYFGPGTRLTVT.

The gene calls are TRBV7-2 and TRBJ2-5; 16 bases are a match to TRBD2. The CDR3 runs 18 residues. Looked up from germline, CDR1 is SGHTA and CDR2 is FQGNSA. V was pared by 5 bases and J by 5 bases, with 11 bases of the junction left unmatched. The CDR3 loop is CASSPGLAGGPFRETQYF. The CDR3 DNA sequence: TGTGCCAGCAGCCCGGGACTAGCGGGGGGGCCTTTCCGGGAGACCCAGTACTTC.

This rearrangement joins TRBV5-8 to TRBJ2-1, with TRBD2 matching 14 bases. The V segment lost 5 bases and the J segment 7 bases; nucleotides outside the gene matches: 8. This CDR3 has 16 amino acids. CDR1 and CDR2 from the germline V gene are SGHTS and YDEGEE. CDR3 amino acids: CASRTGTSGRRNEQFF. In DNA form, the CDR3 reads TGTGCCAGCAGGACCGGGACTAGCGGGAGACGGAATGAGCAGTTCTTC. Full variable domain (rest looked up from reference TRBV5-8 and TRBJ2-1): EAGVTQSPTHLIKTRGQQATLRCSPISGHTSVYWYQQALGLGLQFLLWYDEGEERNRGNFPPRFSGRQFPNYSSELNVNALELEDSALYLCASRTGTSGRRNEQFFGPGTRLTVL.

CDR3: CASSPTGQGNEQYF. DNA of the CDR3: TGTGCCAGCAGCCCAACAGGACAGGGAAACGAGCAGTACTTC. The chain is built from TRBV7-9 and TRBJ2-7; 8 nucleotides match TRBD1. The CDR3 contains 14 residues. V gave up 5 bases and J gave up 5 bases; unmatched junction bases: 8. Looked up from germline, CDR1 is SEHNR and CDR2 is FQNEAQ (reference sequence).

The CDR3 loop reads CASSAQGMSTYGYTF. The DNA for the CDR3 is TGTGCCAGCAGTGCGCAGGGTATGAGTACCTATGGCTACACCTTC. V gene TRBV6-5 combines with J gene TRBJ1-2; D may be TRBD1 (5 bases). The V gene lost 5 bases and the J gene lost 4 bases, with 17 bases spanning the gap. The germline V gene has CDR1 MNHEY and CDR2 SVGAGI. The CDR3 has 15 residues.

J is TRBJ2-2 and V is TRBV2; TRBD1 matches at 7 bases. CDR3 size: 15 residues. Germline CDR1 and CDR2: SNHLY and FYNNEI. V shed 4 bases, J shed 6 bases, and the junction held 8 bases outside the gene matches. Written as DNA, the CDR3 is TGTGCCAGCAGTGCCGACAGGGTGGTGTCCGGGGAGCTGTTTTTT. Encoded protein: CASSADRVVSGELFF.

The chain joins TRBV19 to TRBJ2-1, with 10 bases identical to TRBD2. V lost 3 bases and J lost 9; bases outside the gene matches: 11. Looked up from germline, CDR1 is LNHDA and CDR2 is SQIVND (reference sequence). This CDR3 has 16 amino acids. The CDR3 reads CASSILASGSLSEQFF. The CDR3 nucleotides are TGTGCCAGTAGTATCTTGGCTAGCGGGAGTTTGAGTGAGCAGTTCTTC.

The V and J genes are TRBV27 and TRBJ2-3; 9 nucleotides agree with TRBD1. V was clipped by 5 bases and J by 2 bases; unmatched bases: 11. The CDR3 spans 17 residues. CDR1 is MNHEY and CDR2 is SMNVEV in the germline V gene (reference sequence). Here the CDR3 reads CASSTLGQGLFTDTQYF. In DNA, the CDR3 is TGTGCCAGCAGTACCCTCGGACAGGGGCTATTCACAGATACGCAGTATTTT.